These 13 T cell receptor beta chains were sequenced from one sample in a study of cytomegalovirus exposure and HLA in healthy donors. In the PCR, 60 Vbeta and 13 Jbeta primers were used. Measured with immunoSEQ multiplex PCR; TCRdb has only the in-frame clones, and not every one. The sample consists of tens of thousands of clones, over 9.5% of them appearing once. Material for sequencing was PBMCs. These receptors were taken from a man in his sixties in good health and CMV-seropositive.

This clone was recorded a few times. The chain couples TRBV27 to TRBJ1-1, with 8 positions matching TRBD1. Losses at the gene ends were 6 bases for V and 4 bases for J; bases not matched to a gene: 7. Germline CDR1 is MNHEY and CDR2 is SMNVEV (reference sequence). The CDR3 runs to 14 residues. The CDR3 nucleotides are TGTGCCAGCAGGTCCAGGACAGGGCCCACTGAAGCTTTCTTT. Its translation is CASRSRTGPTEAFF.

This clone occurred a few times. The CDR3 region is CASSLRAGTGNYNEQFF. For the CDR3, the DNA is TGCGCCAGCAGCTTGAGGGCAGGGACAGGGAATTACAATGAGCAGTTCTTC. The chain employs TRBV5-1 and TRBJ2-1; 9 nucleotides agree with TRBD1. The CDR3 runs 17 residues. V lost 1 base to trimming and J lost 4 bases; unmatched junction nucleotides: 9. Germline assignment: CDR1 SGHRS and CDR2 YFSETQ.

J is TRBJ2-3 and V is TRBV7-3; 7 bases are a match to TRBD2. The CDR3 sequence is 15 residues long. J lost 2 bases, V lost 5 bases, and 7 bases had no gene match. Germline assignment: CDR1 SGHTA and CDR2 FQGTGA. CDR3 DNA sequence: TGTGCCAGCAGCGGTCAGAGCGGGAACACAGATACGCAGTATTTT. Amino acids: CASSGQSGNTDTQYF.

This clone was found a few times. The chain links TRBV6-1 to TRBJ2-5; TRBD2 is a possible D gene (5 bases). From germline, CDR1 is MNHNS and CDR2 SASEGT. This CDR3 is 19 amino acids long. V lost 2 bases and J 4 bases, leaving 26 bases between the germline ends. The chain's CDR3 is CASSERARGGGFDVETQYF. The CDR3 coding sequence is TGTGCCAGCAGTGAAAGGGCACGGGGTGGAGGCTTCGACGTAGAGACCCAGTACTTC.

The chain recombines TRBV7-9 with TRBJ2-1; weak D call: TRBD2 (6 bases). CDR1 is SEHNR and CDR2 is FQNEAQ in the germline V gene (reference sequence). V was trimmed by 5 bases and J by 6 bases, leaving 17 bases between them. The CDR3 is 15 amino acids. Here the CDR3 reads CASSPGTSLGNEQFF. CDR3 bases: TGTGCCAGCAGCCCCGGGACTTCCTTGGGCAATGAGCAGTTCTTC.

This clone has only a few counts. V and J are TRBV6-1 and TRBJ2-1; no firm D call. The CDR3 is 15 amino acids. Germline CDR1 is MNHNS and CDR2 is SASEGT. Deletions cut 1 base from V and 6 bases from J, with 13 bases between. The CDR3: CASSEVTGLGNEQFF. The DNA for the CDR3 is TGTGCCAGCAGTGAAGTGACGGGTTTAGGCAATGAGCAGTTCTTC.

This clone has a handful of counts. The rearrangement joins TRBV18 to TRBJ1-4, with D unclear. The CDR3 is 13 residues long. V lost 3 bases, J lost 4 bases, and 6 bases lay in between. Germline CDR1 KGHSH, CDR2 LQKENI. In nucleotides, the CDR3 is TGTGCCAGCTCACCCCTAGATAATGAAAAACTGTTTTTT. Encoded protein: CASSPLDNEKLFF.

The V call is TRBV10-2, the J call TRBJ2-5, with D tentatively TRBD2 (6 bases). The germline gives CDR1 WSHSY, CDR2 SAAADI. V dropped 11 bases and J dropped 4 bases, with 14 bases sitting between them. CDR3 length: 12 residues. The CDR3 DNA sequence: TGCGCCGCCCGGGTTAGCGGAGAGACCCAGTACTTC. It yields the protein CAARVSGETQYF.

The rearrangement joins TRBV6-5 to TRBJ2-1; tentatively, D is TRBD1 (6 bases). Trimming cost V 7 bases and J 12 bases, with 22 bases left between them. This CDR3 is 14 amino acids long. From germline, CDR1 is MNHEY and CDR2 SVGAGI. CDR3 DNA: TGTGCCAGCAACAATCAGCCGGGACATCTTGGGCAGTTCTTC. This sequence encodes CASNNQPGHLGQFF.

CDR3 sequence: CASRAGLAANEQFF. The CDR3 nucleotides read TGCGCCAGCAGGGCCGGACTAGCGGCCAATGAGCAGTTCTTC. The chain links TRBV5-1 to TRBJ2-1, with 10 bases identical to TRBD2. Trimming took 5 bases from V and 6 from J; bases not matched to a gene: 5. Per the germline V gene, CDR1 is SGHRS and CDR2 is YFSETQ. CDR3 length: 14 residues.

The V call is TRBV6-4, the J call TRBJ2-2; 9 bases agree with TRBD2. The CDR3 totals 15 residues. Germline CDR1 is MRHNA and CDR2 is SNTAGT. The ends lost 5 bases at V and 6 bases at J; junction bases unmatched: 7. This chain's CDR3 is CASSPQGGGAGELFF. The CDR3 DNA reads TGTGCCAGCAGTCCGCAAGGCGGGGGGGCCGGGGAGCTGTTTTTT.

This clone was observed a few times. The chain combines TRBV15 with TRBJ2-5; TRBD1 agrees at 8 bases. Germline V gene data show CDR1 as LNHNV and CDR2 as YYDKDF (reference sequence). The CDR3 has 16 amino acids. The ends lost 5 bases at V and 5 bases at J; junction bases unmatched: 13. The CDR3 sequence: CATSARLQGETETQYF. CDR3 coding DNA: TGTGCCACCAGCGCGAGATTACAGGGGGAGACGGAGACCCAGTACTTC.

The chain uses TRBV11-2 and TRBJ2-2, with 9 bases identical to TRBD2. CDR1 is SGHAT, CDR2 FQNNGV, per germline. There are 17 residues in the CDR3. V shed 1 base and J 3 bases; nucleotides not matched to a gene: 6. In nucleotides, the CDR3 is TGTGCCAGCAGCTTAGTAGTCCTAGCGGGATACACCGGGGAGCTGTTTTTT. Amino acid sequence: CASSLVVLAGYTGELFF.